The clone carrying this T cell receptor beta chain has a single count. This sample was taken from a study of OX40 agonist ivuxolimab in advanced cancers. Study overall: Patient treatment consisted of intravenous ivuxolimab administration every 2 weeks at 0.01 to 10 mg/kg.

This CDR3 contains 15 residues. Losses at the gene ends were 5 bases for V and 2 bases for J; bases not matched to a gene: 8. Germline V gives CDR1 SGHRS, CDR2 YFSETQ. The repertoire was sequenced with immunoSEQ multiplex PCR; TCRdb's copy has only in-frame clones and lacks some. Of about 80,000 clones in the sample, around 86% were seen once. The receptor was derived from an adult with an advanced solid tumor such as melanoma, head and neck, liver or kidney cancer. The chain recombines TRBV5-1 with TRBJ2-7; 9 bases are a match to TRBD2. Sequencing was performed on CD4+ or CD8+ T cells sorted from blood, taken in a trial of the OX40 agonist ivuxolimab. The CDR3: CASRLGTSSTYEQYF. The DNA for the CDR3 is TGCGCCAGCAGACTCGGGACTAGCAGTACCTACGAGCAGTACTTC.